The next 7 T cell receptor beta chains were all read from a single sample in a study of blood T cell repertoires in COVID-19. Libraries were prepared by immunoSEQ multiplex PCR; TCRdb keeps only in-frame clonotypes and omits some of them. Of 390,000 or so clones in the sample, 70% to 90% were seen once. The sequenced sample was peripheral blood. Receptors originate from a woman in her twenties or thirties with active or convalescent COVID-19.

The chain carries TRBV5-1 and TRBJ1-1, with 10 nucleotides matching TRBD1. CDR1 is SGHRS, CDR2 YFSETQ, per germline. J was trimmed by 3 bases and V by 4 bases; bases with no gene match: 6. The CDR3 length is 15 residues. The CDR3 loop reads CASSPFGTGDTEAFF. The CDR3, as DNA: TGCGCCAGCAGCCCATTCGGGACAGGGGACACTGAAGCTTTCTTT. Together with reference TRBV5-1 and TRBJ1-1, the CDR3 gives the full variable domain: KAGVTQTPRYLIKTRGQQVTLSCSPISGHRSVSWYQQTPGQGLQFLFEYFSETQRNKGNFPGRFSGRQFSNSRSEMNVSTLELGDSALYLCASSPFGTGDTEAFFGQGTRLTVV.

V and J are TRBV4-1 and TRBJ1-1; a possible D gene is TRBD1 (5 bases). The CDR3 has 15 amino acids. Germline CDR1 is MGHRA and CDR2 is YSYEKL. V lost 0 bases, J lost 4 bases, and 12 bases lay in between. Here the CDR3 DNA reads TGCGCCAGCAGCCAAGAGCTAGGGGTCACCACTGAAGCTTTCTTT. Translating gives CASSQELGVTTEAFF.

The V gene is TRBV6-5, the J gene TRBJ1-5; D not certain. Per the germline V gene, CDR1 is MNHEY and CDR2 is SVGAGI. Trimming shortened V by 0 bases and J by 7 bases, and 13 bases separated the two germline ends. This CDR3 is built from 15 residues. The CDR3 bases are TGTGCCAGCAGTTACTCGGAGTCAGCGGGGCAGCCCCAGCATTTT. Its protein is CASSYSESAGQPQHF.

This sequence joins TRBV4-1 and TRBJ1-5; TRBD1 matches 9 bases. Unmatched junction bases numbered 6, after V lost 3 bases and J lost 6 bases. This CDR3 contains 15 residues. CDR1 is MGHRA and CDR2 is YSYEKL in the germline V gene. The CDR3 DNA sequence: TGCGCCAGCAGCCAGGGACAGGGTATGGGTCAGCCCCAGCATTTT. Encoded protein: CASSQGQGMGQPQHF.

The chain's CDR3 is CSVRDSRGEKLFF. As DNA, the CDR3 is TGCAGCGTTAGGGACTCACGAGGGGAAAAACTGTTTTTT. This chain joins TRBV29-1 and TRBJ1-4, with a tentative D call TRBD1 (5 bases). This CDR3 has 13 residues. CDR1 is SQVTM and CDR2 is ANQGSEA in the germline V gene. Trimming removed 5 bases at V and 8 bases at J, with 15 bases between.

The chain joins TRBV19 to TRBJ2-2, with TRBD1 as a possible D gene (6 bases). The CDR3 runs 18 residues. Germline-derived CDR1 and CDR2 are LNHDA and SQIVND (reference sequence). V was trimmed by 3 bases and J by 1 base, leaving 18 bases between them. CDR3: CASSIVGQPRQNTGELFF. Here the CDR3 DNA reads TGTGCCAGTAGTATTGTGGGACAACCTCGACAGAACACCGGGGAGCTGTTTTTT.

This chain joins TRBV6-6 and TRBJ1-2; a weak D match, TRBD1 (5 bases). The CDR3 sequence is 15 residues long. Germline V gene lookup returns CDR1 MNHNY and CDR2 SVGAGI (reference sequence). The germline V and J ends were trimmed by 4 bases and 8 bases, with 20 bases remaining between them. The CDR3 here is CASSSLGGVEEGYTF. Here the CDR3 DNA reads TGTGCCAGCAGTTCCCTGGGGGGGGTAGAGGAAGGCTACACCTTC.